A selection of T cell receptor beta chains follows, all from one sample in a study of T cell responses to AZD1222 COVID-19 vaccine. The repertoire was sequenced with immunoSEQ multiplex PCR; TCRdb's copy has only in-frame clones and lacks some. Among more than 85,000 clones, around 87% were seen once, and the ten largest hold about 5%. The sample was peripheral blood, taken on day 0 of AZD1222 vaccination. These receptors originate from an adult in good health. The CDR3 runs from the conserved cysteine through the conserved F or W. The order of the fields is CDR3 DNA, CDR3 protein, clone size, V gene, D gene, J gene. D genes are given only for firm matches. Clone size appears in some rows only: once, few, many, or a class for an expanded clone.

cdr3_nt: TGTGCCAGCAGCCCCGGACAGAGGAAGCCAGATACGCAGTATTTT
cdr3_aa: CASSPGQRKPDTQYF
clone_size: .
v_call: TRBV28
d_call: .
j_call: TRBJ2-3

cdr3_nt: TGTGCCAGCAGCTCAGACAGTTACACTGAAGCTTTCTTT
cdr3_aa: CASSSDSYTEAFF
clone_size: .
v_call: TRBV7-3
d_call: .
j_call: TRBJ1-1

cdr3_nt: TGTGCCACCAGCAGAGATGGGCGGGCCCCGGGCTACGAGCAGTACTTC
cdr3_aa: CATSRDGRAPGYEQYF
clone_size: once
v_call: TRBV15
d_call: .
j_call: TRBJ2-7

cdr3_nt: TGTGCCAGCAGTTTTAACCGGGACACATACTATGGCTACACCTTC
cdr3_aa: CASSFNRDTYYGYTF
clone_size: few
v_call: TRBV28
d_call: .
j_call: TRBJ1-2

cdr3_nt: TGTGCCAGCAGTGACCCAGGGTCATTAACTAGCGGGACCTACGAGCAGTACTTC
cdr3_aa: CASSDPGSLTSGTYEQYF
clone_size: once
v_call: TRBV2
d_call: TRBD2
j_call: TRBJ2-7

cdr3_nt: TGTGCCAGCAGCCCCGGGGACAACTCGAATCAGCCCCAGCATTTT
cdr3_aa: CASSPGDNSNQPQHF
clone_size: few
v_call: TRBV5-8
d_call: .
j_call: TRBJ1-5

cdr3_nt: TGTGCCAGCAGCCAAGATTTTGGGTTGACCTACGAGCAGTACTTC
cdr3_aa: CASSQDFGLTYEQYF
clone_size: few
v_call: TRBV3-1/TRBV3-2
d_call: .
j_call: TRBJ2-7

cdr3_nt: TGTGCCAGCAGTCAACGGGCAGGGGTGTTAGGTGGCTACACCTTC
cdr3_aa: CASSQRAGVLGGYTF
clone_size: .
v_call: TRBV28
d_call: .
j_call: TRBJ1-2

cdr3_nt: TGTGCCAGCAGTCCGCCCGGGAGGCTTGCAGCTTTCTTT
cdr3_aa: CASSPPGRLAAFF
clone_size: once
v_call: TRBV28
d_call: .
j_call: TRBJ1-1

cdr3_nt: TGTGCCAGCAGTTACACTAGCGGCAGCTCCTACGAGCAGTACTTC
cdr3_aa: CASSYTSGSSYEQYF
clone_size: .
v_call: TRBV2
d_call: TRBD2
j_call: TRBJ2-7

cdr3_nt: TGTGCCAGCAGTTACACGACGGGGAACTATGGCTACACCTTC
cdr3_aa: CASSYTTGNYGYTF
clone_size: once
v_call: TRBV6-6
d_call: .
j_call: TRBJ1-2

cdr3_nt: TGTGCCAGCAGTTGGGGGGACACCTTACGCAATCAGCCCCAGCATTTT
cdr3_aa: CASSWGDTLRNQPQHF
clone_size: .
v_call: TRBV6-6
d_call: .
j_call: TRBJ1-5

cdr3_nt: TGTGCCAGCAGCGGGAGGACCAACTCCTACGAGCAGTACTTC
cdr3_aa: CASSGRTNSYEQYF
clone_size: few
v_call: TRBV28
d_call: TRBD2
j_call: TRBJ2-7

cdr3_nt: TGTGCCAGCTCACCATCCTCACACTCTCGGGACCACGCGAACACCGGGGAGCTGTTTTTT
cdr3_aa: CASSPSSHSRDHANTGELFF
clone_size: .
v_call: TRBV18
d_call: .
j_call: TRBJ2-2

cdr3_nt: TGTGCCAGCAGTGTCCAGGGAAGGGCTGAAAAACTGTTTTTT
cdr3_aa: CASSVQGRAEKLFF
clone_size: .
v_call: TRBV2
d_call: .
j_call: TRBJ1-4

cdr3_nt: TGTGCCAGCTCACCGCGACAGGGGACCCAAGAGACCCAGTACTTC
cdr3_aa: CASSPRQGTQETQYF
clone_size: .
v_call: TRBV18
d_call: TRBD1
j_call: TRBJ2-5

cdr3_nt: TGTGCCAGCAGCAAATGCTACATGAGATGGCGCCCTAAATACGAGCAGTACTTC
cdr3_aa: CASSKCYMRWRPKYEQYF
clone_size: .
v_call: TRBV21-1
d_call: .
j_call: TRBJ2-7

cdr3_nt: TGTGCCAGCAGCTCCCGGGAGGGGAGCTCCTACAATGAGCAGTTCTTC
cdr3_aa: CASSSREGSSYNEQFF
clone_size: .
v_call: TRBV13
d_call: TRBD2
j_call: TRBJ2-1

cdr3_nt: TGTGCCAGCAGTGAGGGACTAGCGGGAGGTAGCACCGGGGAGCTGTTTTTT
cdr3_aa: CASSEGLAGGSTGELFF
clone_size: .
v_call: TRBV2
d_call: TRBD2
j_call: TRBJ2-2

cdr3_nt: TGTGCCAGCAGTGAAAATGGGTTTGCCTATGGCTACACCTTC
cdr3_aa: CASSENGFAYGYTF
clone_size: .
v_call: TRBV6-1
d_call: .
j_call: TRBJ1-2

cdr3_nt: TGTGCCAGCAGCTTACAGGGACAGCTGAACACTGAAGCTTTCTTT
cdr3_aa: CASSLQGQLNTEAFF
clone_size: .
v_call: TRBV7-2
d_call: TRBD1
j_call: TRBJ1-1

cdr3_nt: TGTGCCAGCAGTACTCCAGGGGCCAACGTCCTGACTTTC
cdr3_aa: CASSTPGANVLTF
clone_size: .
v_call: TRBV28
d_call: .
j_call: TRBJ2-6

cdr3_nt: TGTGCCAGCAGTGAGGTGATCGGGGAGCTGTTTTTT
cdr3_aa: CASSEVIGELFF
clone_size: once
v_call: TRBV25-1
d_call: .
j_call: TRBJ2-2

cdr3_nt: TGTGCCAGCAGCACACCGGGACTAGCGGGGGCTCACACCGGGGAGCTGTTTTTT
cdr3_aa: CASSTPGLAGAHTGELFF
clone_size: .
v_call: TRBV11-2
d_call: TRBD2
j_call: TRBJ2-2

cdr3_nt: TGCGCCAGCAGCCAAGATACGGGACTAGCGGGGGTTAGCTCCTACAATGAGCAGTTCTTC
cdr3_aa: CASSQDTGLAGVSSYNEQFF
clone_size: .
v_call: TRBV4-3
d_call: TRBD2
j_call: TRBJ2-1

cdr3_nt: TGTGCCAGCAGAGCAGGGGGCAATAGCAATCAGCCCCAGCATTTT
cdr3_aa: CASRAGGNSNQPQHF
clone_size: .
v_call: TRBV28
d_call: TRBD1
j_call: TRBJ1-5

cdr3_nt: TGTGCCAGTAGTACCTCGGACAGGGTAACCGGGGAGCTGTTTTTT
cdr3_aa: CASSTSDRVTGELFF
clone_size: .
v_call: TRBV19
d_call: TRBD1
j_call: TRBJ2-2

cdr3_nt: TGTGCCAGTAAGGGACAGGGTGTGAACATTCAGTACTTC
cdr3_aa: CASKGQGVNIQYF
clone_size: .
v_call: TRBV19
d_call: TRBD1
j_call: TRBJ2-4

cdr3_nt: TGCGCCAGCAGCCAAGATGTATGGGACGAGACCCAGTACTTC
cdr3_aa: CASSQDVWDETQYF
clone_size: .
v_call: TRBV4-3
d_call: .
j_call: TRBJ2-5

cdr3_nt: TGTGCCACCAGTGACACTAGCGGGGAAAACACAGATACGCAGTATTTT
cdr3_aa: CATSDTSGENTDTQYF
clone_size: .
v_call: TRBV24-1
d_call: TRBD2
j_call: TRBJ2-3

cdr3_nt: TGTGCCAGCTCACCACGACAGGCGAGCTCTGGAAACACCATATATTTT
cdr3_aa: CASSPRQASSGNTIYF
clone_size: .
v_call: TRBV18
d_call: .
j_call: TRBJ1-3

cdr3_nt: TGTGCCAGCAGTTCCACGGGGACAGGGCTAACCACAGATACGCAGTATTTT
cdr3_aa: CASSSTGTGLTTDTQYF
clone_size: .
v_call: TRBV5-4
d_call: TRBD1
j_call: TRBJ2-3

cdr3_nt: TGTGCCAGCAGCAAAGCCTCTGCAGAAGACTCCTACAATGAGCAGTTCTTC
cdr3_aa: CASSKASAEDSYNEQFF
clone_size: .
v_call: TRBV21-1
d_call: .
j_call: TRBJ2-1

cdr3_nt: TGTGCCTCGGGACAGGGGCCCCACGAGCAGTACTTC
cdr3_aa: CASGQGPHEQYF
clone_size: few
v_call: TRBV30
d_call: TRBD1
j_call: TRBJ2-7

cdr3_nt: TGCGCCAGCAGTGCAATAGGGAACAGGGGGCCCACTGAAGCTTTCTTT
cdr3_aa: CASSAIGNRGPTEAFF
clone_size: .
v_call: TRBV5-1
d_call: TRBD1
j_call: TRBJ1-1

cdr3_nt: TGTGCCAGCAGTCTGGCCGGGACTAGAGTGTTGAATGAGCAGTTCTTC
cdr3_aa: CASSLAGTRVLNEQFF
clone_size: .
v_call: TRBV6-4
d_call: TRBD2
j_call: TRBJ2-1